The 25 T cell receptor beta chains below come from one sample, sequenced in a study of blood T cell repertoires in COVID-19 (TCRdb year 2020). Library construction relied on the immunoSEQ multiplex PCR assay. The immuneACCESS repertoire file appears here via TCRdb, limited to in-frame rearrangements. These files lack a portion of the clones; in checked studies, under half of the deficit traces to unresolved V genes, and the cause of the others is not known. This sample is represented by under 150,000 clones; 86% of them were singletons. Together, the top ten hold around 2.5% of the sample. The specimen was PBMCs or T cells enriched from blood (not recorded which). These receptors all stem from a woman aged 45-65 years who had recovered from COVID-19.

The CDR3 coding sequence is TGCGCCAGCAGCTTGGGTGGCACAGGGGGCTATGGCTACACCTTC. As protein: CASSLGGTGGYGYTF. The rearrangement links TRBV5-1 to TRBJ1-2; the match to TRBD1 covers 8 bases. CDR3 length: 15 amino acids. Trimming cost V 0 bases and J 4 bases; bases outside gene matches: 5. From germline, CDR1 is SGHRS and CDR2 YFSETQ.

The chain joins TRBV18 to TRBJ2-7, with TRBD1 matching over 9 bases. Trimming cost V 2 bases and J 5 bases; bases outside gene matches: 7. This CDR3 spans 15 amino acids. The germline V gene has CDR1 KGHSH and CDR2 LQKENI. The CDR3 DNA follows: TGTGCCAGCTCACCAGCCGGGACAGGGAACAACGAGCAGTACTTC. Encoded protein: CASSPAGTGNNEQYF.

The J gene is TRBJ2-5, the V gene TRBV6-5, with a possible D match to TRBD2 (6 bases). The germline V and J ends were trimmed by 2 bases and 0 bases, with 10 bases remaining between them. Looked up from germline, CDR1 is MNHEY and CDR2 is SVGAGI. There are 15 residues in the CDR3. The CDR3 DNA follows: TGTGCCAGCAGTTACGGCGCTAGCGACCAAGAGACCCAGTACTTC. Protein sequence: CASSYGASDQETQYF.

The chain recombines TRBV30 with TRBJ1-2, with 8 bases aligning to TRBD1. There are 13 residues in the CDR3. Germline CDR1 and CDR2: GTSNPN and SVGIG (reference sequence). The V and J ends lost 0 bases and 13 bases, in that order; junction bases with no gene match: 10. CDR3 residues: CAWSVGDRQLGTF. In DNA, the CDR3 is TGTGCCTGGAGTGTAGGGGACAGGCAACTGGGCACCTTC.

V is TRBV19 and J is TRBJ2-1; 11 nucleotides match TRBD2. The CDR3 contains 15 residues. Germline CDR1 LNHDA, CDR2 SQIVND (reference sequence). V shed 7 bases and J 2 bases; nucleotides not matched to a gene: 4. The CDR3 reads CASITSGGPYNEQFF. The CDR3 DNA reads as TGTGCCAGTATAACTAGCGGGGGACCCTACAATGAGCAGTTCTTC.

The genes are TRBV4-1 and TRBJ1-6; D uncertain. The CDR3 covers 15 residues. The germline V gene encodes CDR1 MGHRA and CDR2 YSYEKL. V dropped 0 bases and J dropped 10 bases, with 13 bases sitting between them. DNA of the CDR3: TGCGCCAGCAGCCAAGATCCCGGGGAACTCTCACCCCTCCACTTT. Translation: CASSQDPGELSPLHF.

The chain carries TRBV30 and TRBJ2-2, with 7 positions matching TRBD1. Germline V CDR1 and CDR2: GTSNPN, SVGIG (reference sequence). V gave up 4 bases and J gave up 4 bases; unmatched junction bases: 9. CDR3 size: 15 residues. CDR3 residues: CAWNKIRGITGELFF. The CDR3, as DNA: TGTGCCTGGAATAAGATCAGGGGGATCACCGGGGAGCTGTTTTTT.

The chain has TRBV7-6 and TRBJ1-4; D gene ambiguous. V dropped 4 bases and J dropped 8 bases, with 14 bases sitting between them. The CDR3 covers 14 residues. Germline V gene lookup returns CDR1 SGHVS and CDR2 FNYEAQ. The chain's CDR3 is CASSSAGFREKLFF. CDR3 in DNA: TGTGCCAGCAGCTCTGCGGGGTTTAGGGAAAAACTGTTTTTT. Supplemented by reference TRBV7-6 and TRBJ1-4, the full variable domain reads GAGVSQSPRYKVTKRGQDVALRCDPISGHVSLYWYRQALGQGPEFLTYFNYEAQQDKSGLPNDRFSAERPEGSISTLTIQRTEQRDSAMYRCASSSAGFREKLFFGSGTQLSVL.

Turning to this clone: Other DNA sequences in this sample translate to the same CDR3. The chain has TRBV19 and TRBJ1-2, with D possibly matching TRBD1 (6 bases). CDR1 is LNHDA, CDR2 SQIVND, per germline (reference sequence). V was pared by 3 bases and J by 2 bases, with 10 bases between. The CDR3 has 14 residues. The CDR3 region is CASSIGQGNYGYTF. The CDR3 DNA reads as TGTGCCAGTAGTATTGGCCAGGGGAACTATGGCTACACCTTC.

The chain couples TRBV6-5 to TRBJ2-5; perhaps TRBD1 as D (5 bases). The V end lost 8 bases, the J end lost 0 bases, and 7 bases lay between the germline ends. CDR3 length equals 12 residues. From germline, CDR1 is MNHEY and CDR2 SVGAGI. In nucleotides, the CDR3 is TGTGCCAGCCTAGGGGACCAAGAGACCCAGTACTTC. This encodes CASLGDQETQYF.

This chain connects TRBV12-3 or TRBV12-4 to TRBJ1-5; no definite D call. The ends were cut back, 6 bases at V and 5 bases at J, with 11 bases in the middle. The CDR3 contains 13 residues. Here the CDR3 DNA reads TGTGCCAGCAGATCCGGGAGGGATCAGCCCCAGCATTTT. Its translation: CASRSGRDQPQHF.

The rearrangement uses TRBV5-1 and TRBJ2-2, with 7 bases identical to TRBD1. The length of the CDR3 is 15 residues. The germline gives CDR1 SGHRS, CDR2 YFSETQ. J gave up 3 bases and V 4 bases, and 6 bases lay outside the gene matches. For the CDR3, the DNA is TGCGCCAGCAGCGACCGGACAGGAGACACCGGGGAGCTGTTTTTT. As protein: CASSDRTGDTGELFF.

The sample holds a few counts of this clone. The J gene is TRBJ1-2, the V gene TRBV19, with a possible D match to TRBD1 (5 bases). In germline, CDR1 is LNHDA, CDR2 SQIVND (reference sequence). This CDR3 contains 12 residues. V was shortened by 5 bases and J by 5 bases, with 9 bases between the two germline ends. The CDR3 region has the DNA TGTGCCAGTAGTGCCGGGGGATATGGCTACACCTTC. Its translation: CASSAGGYGYTF. The variable domain in full, with the rest retrieved from reference TRBV19 and TRBJ1-2, is DGGITQSPKYLFRKEGQNVTLSCEQNLNHDAMYWYRQDPGQGLRLIYYSQIVNDFQKGDIAEGYSVSREKKESFPLTVTSAQKNPTAFYLCASSAGGYGYTFGSGTRLTVV.

The V gene is TRBV3-1 (or the pseudogene TRBV3-2), the J gene TRBJ2-7; no reliable D call. CDR3 length equals 15 residues. V gave up 2 bases and J gave up 5 bases, with 16 bases separating them. The germline V gene has CDR1 LGHDT and CDR2 YNNKEL (reference sequence). The CDR3 DNA reads TGTGCCAGCAGCCAACCGACTTTAACTTGGGACGAGCAGTACTTC. It codes for CASSQPTLTWDEQYF.

The chain recombines TRBV24-1 with TRBJ2-1, with D tentatively TRBD2 (6 bases). V lost 4 bases and J lost 0, with 12 bases in between. This CDR3 is 16 amino acids long. Germline CDR1 is KGHDR and CDR2 is SFDVKD. The CDR3 reads CATSDGGARSYNEQFF. CDR3 in DNA: TGTGCCACCAGTGACGGAGGGGCGCGCTCCTACAATGAGCAGTTCTTC.

The CDR3 reads CAIRGTGDEKLFF. The CDR3 DNA sequence: TGTGCCATCAGGGGGACAGGAGATGAAAAACTGTTTTTT. The V gene is TRBV10-3, the J gene TRBJ1-4; 8 nucleotides align to TRBD1. CDR1 is ENHRY, CDR2 SYGVKD, per germline. This CDR3 contains 13 residues. Trimming at V came to 6 bases and at J to 6 bases, leaving 3 bases not matched to a gene.

The gene calls are TRBV5-6 and TRBJ1-2, with D maybe TRBD1 (6 bases). V gave up 4 bases and J gave up 2 bases, with 12 bases separating them. The CDR3 covers 14 residues. CDR1 and CDR2 from the germline V gene are SGHDT and YYEEEE. The CDR3 region is CASSPEQGNYGYTF. The CDR3 DNA is TGTGCCAGCAGCCCCGAACAGGGAAACTATGGCTACACCTTC.

This clone showed up just a few times. This chain joins TRBV7-9 and TRBJ2-1; TRBD2 matches 13 bases. Per germline, CDR1 SEHNR and CDR2 FQNEAQ (reference sequence). The CDR3 sequence is 14 residues long. V was clipped by 5 bases and J by 11 bases; unmatched bases: 6. CDR3 coding DNA: TGTGCCAGCAGCCGCCGGACTAGCGGGGGTCAGCAGTTCTTC. Translating it yields CASSRRTSGGQQFF.

V and J are TRBV7-9 and TRBJ2-6, with D unresolved. Germline lookup yields CDR1 SEHNR and CDR2 FQNEAQ (reference sequence). CDR3 length: 17 amino acids. Trimming took off 0 bases at V and 0 bases at J, with 9 bases between the two ends. The CDR3 here is CASSLAQVNSGANVLTF. For the CDR3, the DNA is TGTGCCAGCAGCTTAGCCCAGGTTAACTCTGGGGCCAACGTCCTGACTTTC.

This clone was observed a handful of times. J is TRBJ1-1 and V is TRBV2, with TRBD1 matching over 7 bases. The CDR3 is made up of 14 amino acids. With V trimmed by 7 bases and J by 0 bases, 5 bases remained unmatched. The germline V gene has CDR1 SNHLY and CDR2 FYNNEI. The CDR3 protein is CASKRDRMNTEAFF. The CDR3 DNA sequence: TGTGCCAGCAAGAGGGACAGAATGAACACTGAAGCTTTCTTT.

V is TRBV11-3 and J is TRBJ2-1; D may be TRBD1 (5 bases). Trimming took off 4 bases at V and 1 base at J, with 8 bases between the two ends. CDR1 is SGHNT, CDR2 YENEEA, per germline. The length of the CDR3 is 14 residues. CDR3 loop: CASSSRDSYNEQFF. In nucleotides, the CDR3 is TGTGCCAGCAGCTCCAGGGATTCCTACAATGAGCAGTTCTTC.

This rearrangement joins TRBV6-5 to TRBJ2-7; 7 bases map to TRBD1. J lost 2 bases, V lost 6 bases, and 7 bases had no gene match. CDR3 length: 14 residues. CDR1 and CDR2 from the germline V gene are MNHEY and SVGAGI. The CDR3 bases are TGTGCCAGCAGGCTGAGGCAGGGGGCCTACGAGCAGTACTTC. It translates to CASRLRQGAYEQYF.

The V call is TRBV12-5, the J call TRBJ2-7; TRBD2 might be the D (5 bases). There are 12 residues in the CDR3. Germline CDR1 and CDR2: LGHNT and FRNRAP. Trimming stripped 4 bases from V and 6 bases from J, with 10 bases between. For the CDR3, the DNA is TGTGCTAGTGGTTCGGGGTTTACCGAGCAGTACTTC. Its translation: CASGSGFTEQYF.

The chain combines TRBV15 with TRBJ2-2; 11 nucleotides agree with TRBD2. With 2 bases clipped from V and 4 bases from J, the junction kept 3 bases outside the gene matches. The CDR3 totals 16 residues. Germline values: CDR1 LNHNV, CDR2 YYDKDF (reference sequence). CDR3 in DNA: TGTGCCACCAGCAGAAAAACTAGCGGGAGCACCGGGGAGCTGTTTTTT. Protein sequence: CATSRKTSGSTGELFF. The entire variable domain, with the rest obtained from reference TRBV15 and TRBJ2-2, is as follows: DAMVIQNPRYQVTQFGKPVTLSCSQTLNHNVMYWYQQKSSQAPKLLFHYYDKDFNNEADTPDNFQSRRPNTSFCFLDIRSPGLGDTAMYLCATSRKTSGSTGELFFGEGSRLTVL.

The V gene is TRBV5-8, the J gene TRBJ2-3; D possibly corresponds to TRBD1 (6 bases). The ends were cut back, 0 bases at V and 4 bases at J, with 6 bases in the middle. CDR3 length: 13 amino acids. Germline V gene sequence: CDR1 SGHTS, CDR2 YDEGEE. CDR3: CASSLDRADTQYF. In DNA, the CDR3 is TGTGCCAGCAGCTTGGACAGGGCAGATACGCAGTATTTT.